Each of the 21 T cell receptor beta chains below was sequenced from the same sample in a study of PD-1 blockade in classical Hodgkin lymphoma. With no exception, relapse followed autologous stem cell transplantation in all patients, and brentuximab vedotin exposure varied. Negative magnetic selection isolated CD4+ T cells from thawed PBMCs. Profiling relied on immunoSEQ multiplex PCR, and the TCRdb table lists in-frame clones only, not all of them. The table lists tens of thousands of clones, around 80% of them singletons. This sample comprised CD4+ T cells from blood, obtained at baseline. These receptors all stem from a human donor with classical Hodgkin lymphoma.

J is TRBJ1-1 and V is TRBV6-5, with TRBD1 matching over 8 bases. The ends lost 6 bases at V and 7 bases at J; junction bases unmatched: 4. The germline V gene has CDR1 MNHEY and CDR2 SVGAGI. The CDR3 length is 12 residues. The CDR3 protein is CASSRGTGEAFF. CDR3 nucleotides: TGTGCCAGCAGCCGCGGGACAGGTGAAGCTTTCTTT.

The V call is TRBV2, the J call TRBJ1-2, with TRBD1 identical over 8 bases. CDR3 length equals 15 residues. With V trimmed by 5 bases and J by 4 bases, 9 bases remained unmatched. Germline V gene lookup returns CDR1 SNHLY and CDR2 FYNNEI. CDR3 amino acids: CASSPNRGNPYGYTF. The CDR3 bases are TGTGCCAGCAGTCCGAACAGGGGGAACCCCTATGGCTACACCTTC.

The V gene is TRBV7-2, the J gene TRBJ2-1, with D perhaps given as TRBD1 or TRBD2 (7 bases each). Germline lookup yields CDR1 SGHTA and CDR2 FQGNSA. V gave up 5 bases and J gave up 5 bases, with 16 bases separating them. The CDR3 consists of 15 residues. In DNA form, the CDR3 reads TGTGCCAGCAGCCTAGGGGGCGGGGGCCACAATGAGCAGTTCTTC. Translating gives CASSLGGGGHNEQFF.

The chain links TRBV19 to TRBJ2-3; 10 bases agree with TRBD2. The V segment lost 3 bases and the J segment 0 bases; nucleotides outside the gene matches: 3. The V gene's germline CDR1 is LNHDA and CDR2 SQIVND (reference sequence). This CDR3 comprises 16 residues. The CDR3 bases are TGTGCCAGTAGTATCCAGCGGGGGGGTAGCACAGATACGCAGTATTTT. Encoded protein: CASSIQRGGSTDTQYF.

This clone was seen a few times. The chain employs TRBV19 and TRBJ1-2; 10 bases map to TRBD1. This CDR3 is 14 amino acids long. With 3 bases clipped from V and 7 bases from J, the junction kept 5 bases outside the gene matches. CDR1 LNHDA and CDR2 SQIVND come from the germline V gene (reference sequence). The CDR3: CASSIPGQGIGYTF. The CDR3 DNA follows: TGTGCCAGTAGTATTCCGGGACAGGGGATTGGCTACACCTTC.

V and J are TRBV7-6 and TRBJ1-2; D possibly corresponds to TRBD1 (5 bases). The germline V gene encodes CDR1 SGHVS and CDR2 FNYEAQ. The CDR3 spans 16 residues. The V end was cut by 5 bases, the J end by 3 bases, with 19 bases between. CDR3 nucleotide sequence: TGTGCCAGCAGCCCAGGGAGCTTGGGACCCCACTATGGCTACACCTTC. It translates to CASSPGSLGPHYGYTF.

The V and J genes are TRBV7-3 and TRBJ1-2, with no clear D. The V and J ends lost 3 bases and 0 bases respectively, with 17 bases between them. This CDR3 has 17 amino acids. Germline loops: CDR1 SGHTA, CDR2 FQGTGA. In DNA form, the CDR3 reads TGTGCCAGCAGCTTGGGTGCCCAGAGAATACCTAACTATGGCTACACCTTC. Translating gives CASSLGAQRIPNYGYTF.

Here the CDR3 reads CASSSIRTGGQSNYGYTF. The DNA of the CDR3 is TGTGCCAGCAGTTCTATTAGGACAGGGGGACAGTCTAACTATGGCTACACCTTC. The V and J genes are TRBV27 and TRBJ1-2; TRBD1 agrees at 10 bases. The CDR3 is 18 amino acids. CDR1 is MNHEY, CDR2 SMNVEV, per germline (reference sequence). V lost 4 bases and J lost 0; bases outside the gene matches: 11.

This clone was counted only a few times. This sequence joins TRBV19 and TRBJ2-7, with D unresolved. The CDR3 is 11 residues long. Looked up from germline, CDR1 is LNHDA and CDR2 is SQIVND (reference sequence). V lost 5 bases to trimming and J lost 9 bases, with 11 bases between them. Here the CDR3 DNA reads TGTGCCAGTAGTTCCCCCTCGGGGCAGTACTTC. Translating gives CASSSPSGQYF.

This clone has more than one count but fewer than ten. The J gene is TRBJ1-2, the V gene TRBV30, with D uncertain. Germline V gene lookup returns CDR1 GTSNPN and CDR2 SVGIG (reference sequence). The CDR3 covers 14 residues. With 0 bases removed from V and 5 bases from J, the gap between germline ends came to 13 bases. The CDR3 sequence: CAWSVLGLGYGYTF. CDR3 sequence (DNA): TGTGCCTGGAGTGTGTTGGGCTTGGGATATGGCTACACCTTC.

In DNA, the CDR3 is TGTGCCAGCAGCCGAGGACGGGTTGAGCAGTACTTC. This translates into CASSRGRVEQYF. The genes are TRBV6-6 and TRBJ2-7; no firm D call. V shed 6 bases and J shed 7 bases, with 13 bases lying between them. The CDR3 contains 12 residues. CDR1 and CDR2 from the germline V gene are MNHNY and SVGAGI (reference sequence).

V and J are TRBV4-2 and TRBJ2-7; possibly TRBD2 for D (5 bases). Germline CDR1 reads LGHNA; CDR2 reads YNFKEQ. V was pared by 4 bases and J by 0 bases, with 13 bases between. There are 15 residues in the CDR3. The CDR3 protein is CASSLFGISSYEQYF. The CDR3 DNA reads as TGTGCCAGCAGCCTTTTCGGGATATCCTCCTACGAGCAGTACTTC.

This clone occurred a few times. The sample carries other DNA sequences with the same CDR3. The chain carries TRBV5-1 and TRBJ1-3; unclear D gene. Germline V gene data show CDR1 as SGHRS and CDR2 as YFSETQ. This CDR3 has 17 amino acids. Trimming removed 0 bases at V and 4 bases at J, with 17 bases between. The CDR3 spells CASSLVGVGVGGNTIYF. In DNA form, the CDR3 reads TGCGCCAGCAGCTTGGTAGGTGTTGGGGTCGGCGGAAACACCATATATTTT.

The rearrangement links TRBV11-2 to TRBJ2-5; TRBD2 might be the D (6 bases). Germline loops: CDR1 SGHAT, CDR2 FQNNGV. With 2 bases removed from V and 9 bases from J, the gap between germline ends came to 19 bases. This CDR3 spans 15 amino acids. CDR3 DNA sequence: TGTGCCAGCAGCTTAACCGTCGACAGTAGGGAGGCCCAGTACTTC. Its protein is CASSLTVDSREAQYF.

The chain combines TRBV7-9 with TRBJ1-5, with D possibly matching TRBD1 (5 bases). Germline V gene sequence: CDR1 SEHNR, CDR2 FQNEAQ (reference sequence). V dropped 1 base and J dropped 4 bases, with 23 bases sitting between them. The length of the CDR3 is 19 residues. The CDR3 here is CASSLVISGTLRSNQPQHF. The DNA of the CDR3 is TGTGCCAGCAGCTTAGTGATATCCGGGACCCTGAGATCTAATCAGCCCCAGCATTTT.

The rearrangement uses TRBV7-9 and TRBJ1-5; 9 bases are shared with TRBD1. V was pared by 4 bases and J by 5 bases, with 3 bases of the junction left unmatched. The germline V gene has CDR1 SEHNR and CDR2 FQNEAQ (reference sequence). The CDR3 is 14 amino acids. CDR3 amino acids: CASSSGQGDQPQHF. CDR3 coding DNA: TGTGCCAGCAGCTCGGGACAGGGAGATCAGCCCCAGCATTTT.

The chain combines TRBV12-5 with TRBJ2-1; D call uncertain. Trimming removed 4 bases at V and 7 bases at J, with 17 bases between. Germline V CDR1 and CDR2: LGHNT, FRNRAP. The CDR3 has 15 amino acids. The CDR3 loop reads CASGSTFSRGNEQFF. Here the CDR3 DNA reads TGTGCTAGTGGTTCGACATTTTCCCGTGGGAATGAGCAGTTCTTC.

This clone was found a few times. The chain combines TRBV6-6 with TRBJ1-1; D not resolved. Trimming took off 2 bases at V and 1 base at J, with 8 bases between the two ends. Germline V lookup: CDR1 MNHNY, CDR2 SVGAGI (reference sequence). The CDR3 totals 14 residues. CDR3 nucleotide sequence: TGTGCCAGCAGTTACACAGCGGGGAACACTGAAGCTTTCTTT. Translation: CASSYTAGNTEAFF.

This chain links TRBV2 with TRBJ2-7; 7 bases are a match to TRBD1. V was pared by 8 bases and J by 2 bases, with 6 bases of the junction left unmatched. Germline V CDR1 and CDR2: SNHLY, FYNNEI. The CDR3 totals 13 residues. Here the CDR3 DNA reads TGTGCCAGCGATCAACAGGGGCCCTACGAGCAGTACTTC. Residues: CASDQQGPYEQYF.

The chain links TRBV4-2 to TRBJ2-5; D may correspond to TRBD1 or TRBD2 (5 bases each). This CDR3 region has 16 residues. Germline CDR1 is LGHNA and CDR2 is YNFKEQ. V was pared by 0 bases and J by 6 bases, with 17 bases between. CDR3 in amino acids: CASSQETLVEGQTQYF. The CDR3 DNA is TGTGCCAGCAGCCAAGAAACATTAGTTGAGGGACAGACCCAGTACTTC.

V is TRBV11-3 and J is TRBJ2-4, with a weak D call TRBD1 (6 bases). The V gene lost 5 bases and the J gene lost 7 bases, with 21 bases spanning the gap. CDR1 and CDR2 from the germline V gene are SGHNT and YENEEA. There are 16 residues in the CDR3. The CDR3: CASSPRGGGHGNIQYF. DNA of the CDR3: TGTGCCAGCAGCCCCCGTGGTGGGGGACACGGGAACATTCAGTACTTC. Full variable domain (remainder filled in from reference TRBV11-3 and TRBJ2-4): EAGVVQSPRYKIIEKKQPVAFWCNPISGHNTLYWYLQNLGQGPELLIRYENEEAVDDSQLPKDRFSAERLKGVDSTLKIQPAELGDSAVYLCASSPRGGGHGNIQYFGAGTRLSVL.